Each of the 12 T cell receptor beta chains below was sequenced from the same sample in a study of cytomegalovirus exposure and HLA in healthy donors (dated by TCRdb to 2016 to 2017). Libraries were prepared through the immunoSEQ multiplex PCR assay. Drawn from immuneACCESS, this table holds only the in-frame rearrangements with V and J called that TCRdb kept. Clones are partly lost; checked studies trace under half to an unresolved V gene and leave the rest unexplained. A total of approximately 150,000 clones appear in this sample, about 90% of them only once. About 2.9% of the sample goes to the ten largest clones. The sample was PBMCs. Source of these receptors: a woman aged 18 to 35 in good health and CMV-seropositive.

The chain is built from TRBV27 and TRBJ1-1, with D tentatively TRBD1 (5 bases). From germline, CDR1 is MNHEY and CDR2 SMNVEV (reference sequence). The CDR3 covers 13 residues. V lost 6 bases to trimming and J lost 5 bases, with 13 bases between them. Here the CDR3 reads CASSPRVGTEAFF. The DNA for the CDR3 is TGTGCCAGCAGCCCCAGGGTAGGGACTGAAGCTTTCTTT.

This clone appeared once. The chain employs TRBV9 and TRBJ1-5; D uncertain. Germline lookup yields CDR1 SGDLS and CDR2 YYNGEE. The ends were cut back, 0 bases at V and 1 base at J, with 11 bases in the middle. CDR3 length: 16 residues. The CDR3 sequence: CASSVGVGRSNQPQHF. For the CDR3, the DNA is TGTGCCAGCAGCGTAGGGGTAGGGAGAAGCAATCAGCCCCAGCATTTT. Looking up the rest from reference TRBV9 and TRBJ1-5 gives the full variable domain: DSGVTQTPKHLITATGQRVTLRCSPRSGDLSVYWYQQSLDQGLQFLIQYYNGEERAKGNILERFSAQQFPDLHSELNLSSLELGDSALYFCASSVGVGRSNQPQHFGDGTRLSIL.

This clone has just a few counts. The chain has TRBV13 and TRBJ1-2; D call uncertain. CDR3 length: 13 residues. CDR1 and CDR2 (germline): PRHDT, FYEKMQ (reference sequence). V shed 0 bases and J shed 7 bases, with 9 bases lying between them. DNA of the CDR3: TGTGCCAGCAGCTTAGGACAGAGTGGTGGCTACACCTTC. Amino acid sequence: CASSLGQSGGYTF.

The rearrangement links TRBV27 to TRBJ2-7; 10 nucleotides match TRBD2. The germline V gene has CDR1 MNHEY and CDR2 SMNVEV (reference sequence). The length of the CDR3 is 16 residues. The V segment lost 5 bases and the J segment 4 bases; nucleotides outside the gene matches: 11. The CDR3 reads CASSRRGLAEKYEQYF. The CDR3 nucleotides are TGTGCCAGCAGTCGCAGAGGACTAGCGGAGAAATACGAGCAGTACTTC.

V is TRBV2 and J is TRBJ2-3; 11 bases fit TRBD2. The CDR3 has 15 amino acids. Germline V lookup: CDR1 SNHLY, CDR2 FYNNEI. In DNA form, the CDR3 reads TGTGTCCGAGAAGAGACTAGCGGGGACACAGATACGCAGTATTTT. Protein product: CVREETSGDTDTQYF.

The rearrangement links TRBV19 to TRBJ2-7; the D gene is possibly TRBD2 (5 bases). The CDR3 extends over 15 amino acids. Trimming cost V 4 bases and J 1 base, with 14 bases left between them. Germline CDR1 is LNHDA and CDR2 is SQIVND (reference sequence). The CDR3 DNA reads TGTGCCAGTAGTAAGGCCAGCGGCCTATCCTACGAGCAGTACTTC. Amino acid sequence: CASSKASGLSYEQYF.

This clone was observed a handful of times. The chain couples TRBV29-1 to TRBJ1-3, with TRBD1 matching 8 bases. The V gene end was trimmed by 1 base and the J gene end by 5 bases; junction bases not matched to a gene: 7. This CDR3 has 15 residues. Looked up from germline, CDR1 is SQVTM and CDR2 is ANQGSEA. In DNA, the CDR3 is TGCAGCGTTGAAGGGACAGGGCGGGGAAGAAACACCATATATTTT. This translates into CSVEGTGRGRNTIYF.

This clone was observed a handful of times. V usage is TRBV25-1 and J usage is TRBJ1-6; maybe TRBD1 (5 bases). CDR1 and CDR2 (germline): MGHDK, SYGVNS. This CDR3 has 15 amino acids. Trimming took 5 bases from V and 7 from J, leaving 15 bases between them. DNA of the CDR3: TGTGCCAGCAGTAACCCCCGGGGGGGGAATTCACCCCTCCACTTT. Translation gives CASSNPRGGNSPLHF.

The chain is built from TRBV4-1 and TRBJ2-5; D is possibly TRBD2 (6 bases). The CDR3 runs to 13 residues. In germline, CDR1 is MGHRA, CDR2 YSYEKL. V was pared by 4 bases and J by 5 bases, with 11 bases between. DNA of the CDR3: TGCGCCAGCAGCCTGGGACTTTTGGAGACCCAGTACTTC. It is translated as CASSLGLLETQYF.

Notes on this clone: The junction departs from the called germline gene at one end, perhaps through a read error. CDR3 in amino acids: CSVASTENYGHTF. In DNA, the CDR3 is TGCAGCGTTGCTTCGACAGAGAACTATGGCCACACCTTC. The chain combines TRBV29-1 with TRBJ1-2; D may be TRBD1 (5 bases). The CDR3 is 13 residues long. Germline CDR1 and CDR2: SQVTM and ANQGSEA.

This clone appeared a single time. This chain links TRBV6-5 with TRBJ2-1; maybe TRBD2 (5 bases). This CDR3 spans 15 amino acids. The ends were cut back, 2 bases at V and 6 bases at J, with 14 bases in the middle. CDR1 MNHEY and CDR2 SVGAGI come from the germline V gene. CDR3 protein: CASSYQNREINEQFF. The CDR3 DNA sequence: TGTGCCAGCAGTTACCAGAACCGGGAAATCAATGAGCAGTTCTTC.

The genes are TRBV7-3 and TRBJ2-2; D may be TRBD2 (5 bases). CDR1 is SGHTA, CDR2 FQGTGA, per germline. V lost 8 bases to trimming and J lost 4 bases, with 14 bases between them. This CDR3 is built from 14 residues. CDR3 protein: CASQEAPSTGELFF. As DNA, the CDR3 is TGTGCCAGCCAGGAGGCGCCGAGCACCGGGGAGCTGTTTTTT.